This T cell receptor (beta chain) was sequenced in a study of OX40 agonist ivuxolimab in advanced cancers. Overall study: The mean age was roughly 60 years, ranging from roughly 23 to 90, with more than 70% of participants male.

General observations from the study: Researchers did not determine the expanded peripheral T cells' antigen specificity.

TCRdb keeps only in-frame clones here, not all; method: immunoSEQ multiplex PCR. The data contain around 45,000 clones, more than 65% of them singletons. The ends were cut back, 2 bases at V and 3 bases at J, with 10 bases in the middle. The CDR3 has 14 residues. Per the germline V gene, CDR1 is SGHRS and CDR2 is YFSETQ. Notes on this clone: As yet, its antigen is unknown. Other DNA variants within this sample encode the same CDR3.

V and J are TRBV5-1 and TRBJ2-3, with a tentative D call TRBD1 (5 bases). This sequence was found in an adult with an advanced solid tumor such as melanoma, head and neck, liver or kidney cancer. This sample comprised CD4+ or CD8+ T cells sorted from blood, obtained in a trial of the OX40 agonist ivuxolimab. The CDR3 loop reads CASSLDGATDTQYF. In DNA, the CDR3 is TGCGCCAGCAGCTTAGATGGGGCGACAGATACGCAGTATTTT.